This TCR beta chain was obtained from a study of glioma-infiltrating T cells. The study, taken as a whole, reports: Tissue and blood shared very few CDR3 sequences. Above-expected tissue-blood divergence occurred in all gliomas, most in low-grade ones.

V lost 3 bases to trimming and J lost 2 bases, with 11 bases between them. The CDR3 has 13 amino acids. CDR1 and CDR2 from the germline V gene are DFQATT and SNEGSKA (reference sequence). The iRepertoire nested amplicon-rescue multiplex PCR amplified TCR alpha and beta CDR3s from RNA. For one-step reverse transcription and amplification, 100-400 ng of tissue mRNA or PBMC total RNA was used. TCRdb independently ran MiXCR on the multiplex PCR reads; one entry per CDR3 protein. The table lists some 110,000 distinct CDR3 sequences, more than 20% of them singletons, with approximately 16% in the top ten. This clonotype was seen at least ten times. Its antigen is still unknown.

The clonotype comes from a human donor with low-grade glioma or glioblastoma, undergoing nonglioma brain surgery, or in good health (not recorded which). This sequence joins TRBV20-1 and TRBJ2-7; D is perhaps TRBD1 (6 bases). Material for sequencing was glioma tissue, nonneoplastic brain tissue, or PBMCs (not recorded which). CDR3 amino acids: CSAREDRPYEQYF. CDR3 in DNA: TGCAGTGCTAGGGAGGACAGACCCTACGAGCAGTACTTC.